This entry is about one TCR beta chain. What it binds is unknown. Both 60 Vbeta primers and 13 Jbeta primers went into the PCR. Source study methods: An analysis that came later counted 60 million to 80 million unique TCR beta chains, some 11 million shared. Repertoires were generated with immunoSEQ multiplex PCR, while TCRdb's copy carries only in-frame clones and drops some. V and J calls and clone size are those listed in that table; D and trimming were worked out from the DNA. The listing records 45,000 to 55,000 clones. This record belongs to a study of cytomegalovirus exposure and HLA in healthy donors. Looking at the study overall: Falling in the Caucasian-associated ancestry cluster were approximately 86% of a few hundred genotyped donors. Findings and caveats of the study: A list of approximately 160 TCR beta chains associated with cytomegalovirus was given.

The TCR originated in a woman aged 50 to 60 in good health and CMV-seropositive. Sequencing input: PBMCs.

In DNA, the CDR3 is TGTGCCAGCAGCTTAGTGGGGACAAGGGAAAAACTGTTTTTT. Translating gives CASSLVGTREKLFF. The chain recombines TRBV7-9 with TRBJ1-4, with a possible D match to TRBD1 (6 bases). This CDR3 has 14 residues. Germline assignment: CDR1 SEHNR and CDR2 FQNEAQ (reference sequence). With 1 base removed from V and 8 bases from J, the gap between germline ends came to 11 bases.